Below, 22 T cell receptor beta chains from the same sample are listed, as sequenced in a study of technical replicates of blood from a handful of donors. Using immunoSEQ multiplex PCR, the repertoire was profiled, and TCRdb retains in-frame clones only, with some absent. The sample has 65,000 to 70,000 clones; over 75% are singletons. The source material was PBMCs. Source of these receptors: a human donor in good health. Some clones in this sample may be carry-over from other donors' samples.

The rearrangement links TRBV30 to TRBJ1-2; possible D gene TRBD1, 6 bases. The V end lost 7 bases, the J end lost 3 bases, and 12 bases lay between the germline ends. The CDR3 covers 12 residues. CDR1 GTSNPN and CDR2 SVGIG come from the germline V gene (reference sequence). For the CDR3, the DNA is TGTGCCTCAGATAGACAGGACTATGGCTACACCTTC. Protein sequence: CASDRQDYGYTF.

The chain links TRBV27 to TRBJ2-7, with D possibly being TRBD1 (6 bases). The CDR3 consists of 14 residues. Germline V gene data show CDR1 as MNHEY and CDR2 as SMNVEV (reference sequence). V was pared by 8 bases and J by 3 bases, with 17 bases between. This CDR3 reads CASRLAGTNYEQYF. The CDR3 nucleotides read TGTGCCAGCCGATTAGCCGGGACAAACTACGAGCAGTACTTC.

The DNA of the CDR3 is TGTGCCAGCAGCTCCGACAGGGAGGGAAACACCATATATTTT. Its translation: CASSSDREGNTIYF. The chain uses TRBV7-2 and TRBJ1-3; 7 bases map to TRBD1. The V gene end was trimmed by 4 bases and the J gene end by 4 bases; junction bases not matched to a gene: 4. Germline V gene lookup returns CDR1 SGHTA and CDR2 FQGNSA. The CDR3 is 14 amino acids.

This chain links TRBV7-2 with TRBJ2-7; 10 nucleotides match TRBD1. The J segment lost 7 bases and the V segment lost 2 bases, leaving 11 bases of the junction unmatched. The CDR3 has 16 amino acids. CDR1 SGHTA and CDR2 FQGNSA come from the germline V gene. The CDR3 coding sequence is TGTGCCAGCAGCTTACCCGGACAGGGGGGCGCGAAGGAGCAGTACTTC. Protein product: CASSLPGQGGAKEQYF.

This clone was recorded a few times. V gene TRBV10-3 combines with J gene TRBJ1-1; 8 bases align to TRBD1. The J segment lost 6 bases and the V segment lost 3 bases, leaving 9 bases of the junction unmatched. The CDR3 is 15 residues long. Germline CDR1 is ENHRY and CDR2 is SYGVKD. CDR3 residues: CAISDTGGATSEAFF. DNA for the CDR3: TGTGCCATCAGTGACACAGGGGGGGCAACCTCTGAAGCTTTCTTT.

This chain uses TRBV12-5 with TRBJ1-1; D is perhaps TRBD1 (5 bases). The CDR3 has 13 amino acids. V lost 0 bases and J lost 11, with 13 bases in between. The germline V gene encodes CDR1 LGHNT and CDR2 FRNRAP. As DNA, the CDR3 is TGTGCTAGTGGTTTGGTAAGGGGTCCGAGGGCTTTCTTT. This translates into CASGLVRGPRAFF.

The chain has TRBV11-2 and TRBJ2-6; the D is unclear. CDR1 and CDR2 (germline): SGHAT, FQNNGV. V lost 1 base, J lost 1 base, and 5 bases lay in between. CDR3 size: 15 residues. CDR3 nucleotides: TGTGCCAGCAGCTTAGCCTTTTCTGGGGCCAACGTCCTGACTTTC. This translates into CASSLAFSGANVLTF.

The chain recombines TRBV13 with TRBJ1-1, with 9 bases lining up with TRBD1. The trim removed 2 bases at V and 1 base at J, leaving 11 bases unmatched. The CDR3 extends over 18 amino acids. CDR1 and CDR2 from the germline V gene are PRHDT and FYEKMQ (reference sequence). As DNA, the CDR3 is TGTGCCAGCAGCTTAAACCGGGACAGGGAAGACCCGAACACTGAAGCTTTCTTT. As protein: CASSLNRDREDPNTEAFF.

The rearrangement links TRBV5-5 to TRBJ2-3; 7 bases are shared with TRBD2. V dropped 0 bases and J dropped 2; count of bases not matched to a gene: 3. Germline V CDR1 and CDR2: SGHKS, YYEKEE (reference sequence). CDR3 length: 15 amino acids. The CDR3 protein is CASSLGLAVTDTQYF. DNA of the CDR3: TGTGCCAGCAGCTTGGGCCTAGCGGTCACAGATACGCAGTATTTT.

This clone was counted between two and nine times. This chain joins TRBV5-1 and TRBJ1-1; maybe TRBD1 (6 bases). Per germline, CDR1 SGHRS and CDR2 YFSETQ. This CDR3 region has 14 residues. Trimming removed 4 bases at V and 4 bases at J, with 14 bases between. CDR3 DNA: TGCGCCAGCAGCCCCGAACAGGGTCGCACTGAAGCTTTCTTT. Its translation: CASSPEQGRTEAFF.

This rearrangement joins TRBV2 to TRBJ1-3; D perhaps matches TRBD1 (5 bases). Looked up from germline, CDR1 is SNHLY and CDR2 is FYNNEI. The germline V and J ends were trimmed by 0 bases and 7 bases, with 10 bases remaining between them. CDR3 length: 14 amino acids. Here the CDR3 reads CASSEAAAGNTIYF. The CDR3 region has the DNA TGTGCCAGCAGTGAAGCTGCAGCAGGGAACACCATATATTTT. Combining the CDR3 with reference TRBV2 and TRBJ1-3 gives the whole variable domain EPEVTQTPSHQVTQMGQEVILRCVPISNHLYFYWYRQILGQKVEFLVSFYNNEISEKSEIFDDQFSVERPDGSNFTLKIRSTKLEDSAMYFCASSEAAAGNTIYFGEGSWLTVV.

The table lists this clone with a count of one. This rearrangement joins TRBV7-6 to TRBJ2-1; tentative D call: TRBD2 (7 bases). Trimming removed 5 bases at V and 5 bases at J, with 19 bases between. Germline loops: CDR1 SGHVS, CDR2 FNYEAQ. The CDR3 sequence is 16 residues long. CDR3: CASSLSRGGWDNEQFF. The DNA for the CDR3 is TGTGCCAGCAGCCTTAGTAGGGGGGGTTGGGACAATGAGCAGTTCTTC.

The V call is TRBV9, the J call TRBJ1-1; D not resolved. V dropped 3 bases and J dropped 4 bases, with 28 bases sitting between them. This CDR3 contains 19 residues. From germline, CDR1 is SGDLS and CDR2 YYNGEE. Here the CDR3 DNA reads TGTGCCAGCAGCGAGGTTATTGGTAGCGTAGGTAGAGTATGCACTGAAGCTTTCTTT. Amino acid sequence: CASSEVIGSVGRVCTEAFF.

The gene calls are TRBV7-8 and TRBJ2-1; TRBD1 matches 11 bases. V was clipped by 6 bases and J by 8 bases; unmatched bases: 9. CDR1 SGHVS and CDR2 FQNEAQ come from the germline V gene. The CDR3 spans 15 residues. The CDR3 bases are TGTGCCAGCAGGCTCCGGGACAGGGGGTTGGATGAGCAGTTCTTC. This gives the protein CASRLRDRGLDEQFF.

This chain connects TRBV10-1 to TRBJ2-7; 14 bases match TRBD2. The germline V gene encodes CDR1 WNHNN and CDR2 SYGVQD (reference sequence). With V trimmed by 3 bases and J by 7 bases, 14 bases remained unmatched. This CDR3 spans 18 amino acids. The CDR3 region is CASSETGTSGSLPEEQYF. The CDR3 DNA sequence: TGCGCCAGCAGTGAAACCGGGACTAGCGGGAGCCTCCCCGAGGAGCAGTACTTC.

The CDR3 sequence is CASSVGQSAGAQETQYF. CDR3 in DNA: TGTGCCAGCAGCGTAGGGCAATCGGCGGGGGCCCAAGAGACCCAGTACTTC. This chain connects TRBV9 to TRBJ2-5; TRBD2 is a possible D gene (7 bases). V lost 0 bases and J 1 base, leaving 16 bases between the germline ends. The length of the CDR3 is 17 residues. Looked up from germline, CDR1 is SGDLS and CDR2 is YYNGEE.

This chain connects TRBV21-1 to TRBJ1-6. TRBV21-1 is a documented pseudogene. This CDR3 is built from 18 residues. For the CDR3, the DNA is TGTGCCAGCAGCCCCCGGTGGGAGAACGGGTCCTATAATTCACCCCTCCACTTT. It translates to CASSPRWENGSYNSPLHF.

This clone was counted once. The chain carries TRBV29-1 and TRBJ2-1; 14 nucleotides agree with TRBD2. The V gene end was trimmed by 7 bases and the J gene end by 4 bases; junction bases not matched to a gene: 6. Germline CDR1 SQVTM, CDR2 ANQGSEA. This CDR3 contains 15 residues. CDR3 loop: CSGGTSGRWYNEQFF. CDR3 coding DNA: TGCAGCGGTGGGACTAGCGGGAGATGGTACAATGAGCAGTTCTTC.

The chain combines TRBV7-7 with TRBJ2-7; tentative D call: TRBD1 (5 bases). This CDR3 has 13 residues. Germline CDR1 reads SSHAT; CDR2 reads FNYEAQ (reference sequence). Trimming removed 1 base at V and 6 bases at J, with 10 bases between. The CDR3 loop reads CASSLVGQGEQYF. CDR3 bases: TGTGCCAGCAGCTTAGTTGGCCAGGGCGAGCAGTACTTC. The full variable domain, in which reference TRBV7-7 and TRBJ2-7 provide the parts outside the CDR3, is GAGVSQSPRYKVTKRGQDVTLRCDPISSHATLYWYQQALGQGPEFLTYFNYEAQPDKSGLPSDRFSAERPEGSISTLTIQRTEQRDSAMYRCASSLVGQGEQYFGPGTRLTVT.

The V gene is TRBV30, the J gene TRBJ1-2; D might be TRBD1 (6 bases). Germline CDR1 is GTSNPN and CDR2 is SVGIG (reference sequence). Trimming removed 2 bases at V and 0 bases at J, with 13 bases between. CDR3 length: 15 amino acids. The DNA of the CDR3 is TGTGCCTGGAGTCCTCGAGGGGGTACTAACTATGGCTACACCTTC. Protein: CAWSPRGGTNYGYTF.

This clone was picked up one time. The chain links TRBV7-7 to TRBJ2-5, with D unclear. The length of the CDR3 is 13 residues. The germline V gene has CDR1 SSHAT and CDR2 FNYEAQ (reference sequence). Trimming removed 5 bases at V and 2 bases at J, with 9 bases between. This CDR3 reads CASSQRLQETQYF. The CDR3 bases are TGTGCCAGCAGCCAGAGACTTCAAGAGACCCAGTACTTC.

The V call is TRBV15, the J call TRBJ2-5; 7 bases agree with TRBD2. CDR3 size: 17 residues. With V trimmed by 0 bases and J by 4 bases, 11 bases remained unmatched. Germline CDR1 is LNHNV and CDR2 is YYDKDF (reference sequence). CDR3 sequence: CATSRERFGGSSETQYF. Written as DNA, the CDR3 is TGTGCCACCAGCAGAGAGCGTTTTGGCGGGAGCTCAGAGACCCAGTACTTC.